These 21 T cell receptor beta chains share one sample of origin, sequenced in a study of OX40 agonist ivuxolimab in advanced cancers. Clones were sequenced by immunoSEQ multiplex PCR, and TCRdb holds only the in-frame ones, with some missing. In the table there are 55,000 to 75,000 clones, around 85% of which are singletons. The sample was CD4+ or CD8+ T cells sorted from blood, taken in a trial of the OX40 agonist ivuxolimab. All receptors come from an adult with an advanced solid tumor such as melanoma, head and neck, liver or kidney cancer.

The chain recombines TRBV19 with TRBJ2-2; D ambiguous. The CDR3 extends over 13 amino acids. Germline CDR1 reads LNHDA; CDR2 reads SQIVND (reference sequence). Trimming shortened V by 4 bases and J by 2 bases, and 5 bases separated the two germline ends. CDR3 region: CASSNPNTGELFF. The DNA for the CDR3 is TGTGCCAGTAGTAACCCTAACACCGGGGAGCTGTTTTTT.

DNA of the CDR3: TGTGCCACCAGCAGAGGGCAGCCCCAGCATTTT. As protein: CATSRGQPQHF. The genes are TRBV15 and TRBJ1-5; D not resolved. V shed 1 base and J shed 7 bases, with 2 bases lying between them. The CDR3 is made up of 11 amino acids. Germline loops: CDR1 LNHNV, CDR2 YYDKDF (reference sequence).

This sequence joins TRBV7-3 and TRBJ2-1; possibly TRBD2 for D (5 bases). CDR3 length: 20 amino acids. Trimming cost V 2 bases and J 8 bases, with 31 bases left between them. The V gene's germline CDR1 is SGHTA and CDR2 FQGTGA. The chain's CDR3 is CASSLRFHSLNPPGIDEQFF. The DNA for the CDR3 is TGTGCCAGCAGCTTACGGTTTCACTCGCTAAACCCTCCGGGGATCGATGAGCAGTTCTTC. Based on the CDR3 plus reference TRBV7-3 and TRBJ2-1, the full variable domain is GAGVSQTPSNKVTEKGKYVELRCDPISGHTALYWYRQSLGQGPEFLIYFQGTGAADDSGLPNDRFFAVRPEGSVSTLKIQRTERGDSAVYLCASSLRFHSLNPPGIDEQFFGPGTRLTVL.

J is TRBJ1-1 and V is TRBV11-2, with no clear D. V was shortened by 1 base and J by 5 bases, with 11 bases between the two germline ends. The CDR3 is 14 residues long. Germline loops: CDR1 SGHAT, CDR2 FQNNGV. The CDR3 bases are TGTGCCAGCAGCTTAGGCCTATCGGGGACTGAAGCTTTCTTT. This gives the protein CASSLGLSGTEAFF.

The chain recombines TRBV28 with TRBJ2-4; possible D gene TRBD1, 5 bases. V lost 7 bases to trimming and J lost 1 base, with 14 bases between them. The CDR3 covers 15 residues. Germline values: CDR1 MDHEN, CDR2 SYDVKM. The chain's CDR3 is CASKGPQGAKNIQYF. The DNA for the CDR3 is TGTGCCAGCAAAGGGCCCCAGGGCGCCAAAAACATTCAGTACTTC.

This chain links TRBV14 with TRBJ2-1, with 9 bases matching TRBD2. Germline trimming cut 1 base from V and 5 bases from J; bases unmatched to any gene: 3. The CDR3 runs to 15 residues. Germline CDR1 reads SGHDN; CDR2 reads FVKESK. The CDR3 loop reads CASSQGASGNNEQFF. Written as DNA, the CDR3 is TGTGCCAGCAGCCAAGGGGCTAGCGGGAACAATGAGCAGTTCTTC.

This chain links TRBV6-6 with TRBJ2-3; TRBD1 matches 7 bases. Germline V gene sequence: CDR1 MNHNY, CDR2 SVGAGI (reference sequence). The ends lost 6 bases at V and 2 bases at J; junction bases unmatched: 8. This CDR3 has 15 amino acids. The CDR3 bases are TGTGCCAGCAGCTCACAGGGGATCAACACAGATACGCAGTATTTT. Residues: CASSSQGINTDTQYF.

The rearrangement links TRBV27 to TRBJ2-6, with TRBD1 identical over 8 bases. With V trimmed by 5 bases and J by 0 bases, 6 bases remained unmatched. The CDR3 is 17 amino acids. The germline gives CDR1 MNHEY, CDR2 SMNVEV (reference sequence). The CDR3 nucleotides read TGTGCCAGCAGTCCCGGGACAGGTTACTCTGGGGCCAACGTCCTGACTTTC. Translated: CASSPGTGYSGANVLTF. Together with reference TRBV27 and TRBJ2-6, the CDR3 gives the full variable domain: EAQVTQNPRYLITVTGKKLTVTCSQNMNHEYMSWYRQDPGLGLRQIYYSMNVEVTDKGDVPEGYKVSRKEKRNFPLILESPSPNQTSLYFCASSPGTGYSGANVLTFGAGSRLTVL.

This clone was counted between two and nine times. This chain connects TRBV6-5 to TRBJ1-5, with D hard to call. From germline, CDR1 is MNHEY and CDR2 SVGAGI. Trimming took 6 bases from V and 0 from J, leaving 6 bases between them. This CDR3 is built from 13 residues. DNA of the CDR3: TGTGCCAGCAGAGAAAATAGCAATCAGCCCCAGCATTTT. Amino acid sequence: CASRENSNQPQHF.

The J gene is TRBJ2-1, the V gene TRBV18; 13 bases are shared with TRBD2. V shed 3 bases and J 9 bases; nucleotides not matched to a gene: 8. CDR1 and CDR2 (germline): KGHSH, LQKENI. This CDR3 is built from 16 residues. CDR3 region: CASSPVGLAGDGEQFF. The CDR3 nucleotides read TGTGCCAGCTCACCCGTCGGACTAGCGGGAGACGGTGAGCAGTTCTTC.

V and J are TRBV28 and TRBJ1-2; D unresolved. Per germline, CDR1 MDHEN and CDR2 SYDVKM. The V end lost 5 bases, the J end lost 2 bases, and 15 bases lay between the germline ends. The CDR3 runs to 15 residues. The CDR3 here is CASSIGPATNYGYTF. CDR3 DNA sequence: TGTGCCAGCAGTATTGGACCCGCCACCAACTATGGCTACACCTTC.

This clone was seen once. The V and J genes are TRBV5-1 and TRBJ2-1; 12 nucleotides align to TRBD2. The CDR3 is 16 amino acids. Germline V gene lookup returns CDR1 SGHRS and CDR2 YFSETQ. V trimming: 2 bases; J trimming: 3 bases; junction bases outside the gene matches: 3. The CDR3 loop is CASSFPGLAGYNEQFF. CDR3 in DNA: TGCGCCAGCAGCTTCCCGGGACTAGCGGGCTACAATGAGCAGTTCTTC. Together with reference TRBV5-1 and TRBJ2-1, the CDR3 gives the full variable domain: KAGVTQTPRYLIKTRGQQVTLSCSPISGHRSVSWYQQTPGQGLQFLFEYFSETQRNKGNFPGRFSGRQFSNSRSEMNVSTLELGDSALYLCASSFPGLAGYNEQFFGPGTRLTVL.

V gene TRBV5-1 combines with J gene TRBJ2-5, with D unclear. Between the trimmed V and J ends, which lost 7 bases and 2 bases, there was a span of 21 bases. This CDR3 is 16 amino acids long. Germline V gene data show CDR1 as SGHRS and CDR2 as YFSETQ. CDR3 residues: CASHRYAAALQETQYF. Here the CDR3 DNA reads TGCGCCAGCCACCGTTATGCGGCAGCCCTTCAAGAGACCCAGTACTTC.

J is TRBJ2-7 and V is TRBV28, with D unclear. The ends were cut back, 2 bases at V and 6 bases at J, with 17 bases in the middle. The CDR3 runs to 15 residues. CDR1 is MDHEN, CDR2 SYDVKM, per germline. Written as DNA, the CDR3 is TGTGCCAGCAGTTTACTGGTCCCCCTGGACGGCGAGCAGTACTTC. Amino acids: CASSLLVPLDGEQYF.

The chain combines TRBV7-9 with TRBJ1-6; D ambiguous. Germline CDR1 and CDR2: SEHNR and FQNEAQ (reference sequence). The germline V and J ends were trimmed by 5 bases and 0 bases, with 8 bases remaining between them. CDR3 length equals 15 residues. CDR3 region: CASSPGSSYNSPLHF. In DNA form, the CDR3 reads TGTGCCAGCAGCCCGGGGAGCTCCTATAATTCACCCCTCCACTTT. Filled out from reference TRBV7-9 and TRBJ1-6, the complete variable domain reads DTGVSQNPRHKITKRGQNVTFRCDPISEHNRLYWYRQTLGQGPEFLTYFQNEAQLEKSRLLSDRFSAERPKGSFSTLEIQRTEQGDSAMYLCASSPGSSYNSPLHFGNGTRLTVT.

The CDR3 protein is CASSEVESSQRGTDTQYF. CDR3 DNA sequence: TGTGCCAGCAGTGAAGTAGAATCGTCCCAGCGGGGCACAGATACGCAGTATTTT. V gene TRBV2 combines with J gene TRBJ2-3; D might be TRBD2 (6 bases). Trimming took 1 base from V and 1 from J, leaving 18 bases between them. Germline V lookup: CDR1 SNHLY, CDR2 FYNNEI. The CDR3 sequence is 18 residues long.

The genes are TRBV2 and TRBJ2-7; D perhaps matches TRBD1 (6 bases). The CDR3 consists of 16 residues. Germline CDR1 reads SNHLY; CDR2 reads FYNNEI. V lost 8 bases, J lost 1 base, and 21 bases lay in between. The CDR3 region is CASVLSRGSSSYEQYF. The CDR3 DNA reads as TGTGCCAGCGTGCTCAGCAGGGGATCCTCGTCCTACGAGCAGTACTTC.

The chain links TRBV27 to TRBJ1-5, with 12 bases lining up with TRBD1. This CDR3 is 17 amino acids long. The germline V gene encodes CDR1 MNHEY and CDR2 SMNVEV (reference sequence). The ends lost 2 bases at V and 2 bases at J; junction bases unmatched: 4. The CDR3 nucleotides read TGTGCCAGCAGTTTAAGGGGACAGGGGGCACGCAATCAGCCCCAGCATTTT. It translates to CASSLRGQGARNQPQHF.

The chain is built from TRBV6-1 and TRBJ2-1, with 9 nucleotides matching TRBD2. V lost 0 bases, J lost 9 bases, and 12 bases stayed unmatched. The germline CDR1 and CDR2 sequences are MNHNS and SASEGT. The CDR3 length is 17 residues. The CDR3 nucleotides read TGTGCCAGCAGTGAAGCCTACCGGGCTAGCGGGGCAGGTGAGCAGTTCTTC. Translation gives CASSEAYRASGAGEQFF.

The J gene is TRBJ2-7, the V gene TRBV2; 11 bases agree with TRBD2. The CDR3 covers 17 residues. The V and J ends lost 8 bases and 1 base, in that order; junction bases with no gene match: 13. Germline CDR1 is SNHLY and CDR2 is FYNNEI. CDR3 coding DNA: TGTGCCAGCGGTAACCTTAAGTCTAGCGGGAGGTCCTACGAGCAGTACTTC. Its translation is CASGNLKSSGRSYEQYF.

This chain joins TRBV6-5 and TRBJ2-1; 11 bases line up with TRBD2. This CDR3 is built from 15 residues. Germline values: CDR1 MNHEY, CDR2 SVGAGI. After removal of 7 bases from V and 3 bases from J, the junction contained 5 bases not matched to a gene. The DNA for the CDR3 is TGTGCCAGCACGGGACTAGCGGTAGGCTACAATGAGCAGTTCTTC. It codes for CASTGLAVGYNEQFF.